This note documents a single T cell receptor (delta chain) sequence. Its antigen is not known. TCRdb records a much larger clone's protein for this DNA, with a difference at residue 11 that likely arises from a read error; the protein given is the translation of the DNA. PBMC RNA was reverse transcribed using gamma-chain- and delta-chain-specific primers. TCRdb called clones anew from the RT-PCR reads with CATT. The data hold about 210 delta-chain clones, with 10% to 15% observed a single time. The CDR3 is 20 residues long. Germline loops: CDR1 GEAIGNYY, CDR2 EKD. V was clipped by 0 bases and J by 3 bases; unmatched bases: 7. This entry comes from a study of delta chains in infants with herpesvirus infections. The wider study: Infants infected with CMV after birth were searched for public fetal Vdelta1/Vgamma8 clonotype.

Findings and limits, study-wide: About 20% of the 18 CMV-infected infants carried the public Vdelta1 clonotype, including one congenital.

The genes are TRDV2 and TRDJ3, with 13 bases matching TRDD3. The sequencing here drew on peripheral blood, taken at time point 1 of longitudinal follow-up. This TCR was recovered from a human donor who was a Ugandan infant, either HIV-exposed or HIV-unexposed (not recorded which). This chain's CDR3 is CACDTVLGDTWDWDTRQMFF. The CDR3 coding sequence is TGTGCCTGTGACACCGTACTGGGGGATACGTGGGACTGGGACACCCGACAGATGTTTTTC.